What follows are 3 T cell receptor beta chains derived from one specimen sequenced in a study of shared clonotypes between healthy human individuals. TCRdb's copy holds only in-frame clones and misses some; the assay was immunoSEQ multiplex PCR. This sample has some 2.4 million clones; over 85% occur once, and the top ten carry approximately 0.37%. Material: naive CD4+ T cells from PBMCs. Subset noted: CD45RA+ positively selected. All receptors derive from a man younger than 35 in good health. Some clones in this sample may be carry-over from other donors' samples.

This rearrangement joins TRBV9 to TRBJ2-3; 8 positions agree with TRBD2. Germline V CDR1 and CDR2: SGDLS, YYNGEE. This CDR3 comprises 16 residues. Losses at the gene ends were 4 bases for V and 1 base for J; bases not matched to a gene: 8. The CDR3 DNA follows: TGTGCCAGCAGCTCGGGGGGGCGCCCCGGCACAGATACGCAGTATTTT. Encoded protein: CASSSGGRPGTDTQYF.

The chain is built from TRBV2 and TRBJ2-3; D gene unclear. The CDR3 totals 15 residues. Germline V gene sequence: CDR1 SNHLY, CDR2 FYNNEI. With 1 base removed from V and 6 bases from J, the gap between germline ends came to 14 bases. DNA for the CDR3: TGTGCCAGCAGTGAAGAGCTGGATCTACTGGATACGCAGTATTTT. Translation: CASSEELDLLDTQYF.

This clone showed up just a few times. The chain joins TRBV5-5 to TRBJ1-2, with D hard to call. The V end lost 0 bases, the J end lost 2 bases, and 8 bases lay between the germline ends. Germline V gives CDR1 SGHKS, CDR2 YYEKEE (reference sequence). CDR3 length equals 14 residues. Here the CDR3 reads CASSLAGGNYGYTF. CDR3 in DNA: TGTGCCAGCAGCTTGGCAGGAGGGAACTATGGCTACACCTTC.